Sequencing of this TCR beta chain was carried out in a study of blood T cell repertoires in COVID-19. Study-level information: Some COVID-19 samples were acute and others convalescent; all came from the United States, Italy and Spain.

Trimming cost V 6 bases and J 5 bases, with 10 bases left between them. This CDR3 contains 12 residues. In the study's own analysis: Estimated nucleated cell counts came from reference gene primer amplification. Produced via immunoSEQ multiplex PCR; TCRdb's table is partial and in-frame only. That table is the source of V, J and clone size, and D and trimming were worked out from the DNA. Among 150,000 to 200,000 clones listed, around 89% were seen once. The count of this clone is one. The sequencing sample was made of peripheral blood. The receptor's source is a man in his 60s with acute or convalescent COVID-19. J is TRBJ1-2 and V is TRBV12-3 or TRBV12-4; D not resolved. CDR3 residues: CASSRPGYGYTF. CDR3 coding DNA: TGTGCCAGCAGCCGACCCGGGTATGGCTACACCTTC.